This T cell receptor (beta chain) appears in the sequencing data of a study of vaccination effects on CD4 cells after COVID-19. Clones were read by immunoSEQ multiplex PCR, and TCRdb kept only the in-frame ones, dropping some. Of tens of thousands of clones in the sample, 73% are singletons; the top ten hold 5%. Prior to sequencing, the ViraFEST assay stimulated PBMC with viral peptide pools, which expanded the antigen-specific CD4+ T cells. CD4+ T cell isolation took place after 10 days of culture. Among the vaccine recipients, none had a prior SARS-CoV-2 infection, and nucleocapsid antibodies were negative. Comments on this clone: The target antigen is unknown.

With V trimmed by 4 bases and J by 8 bases, 6 bases remained unmatched. Germline V gene lookup returns CDR1 MNHEY and CDR2 SMNVEV (reference sequence). The CDR3 runs 13 residues. This TCR derives from a human donor who received a COVID-19 vaccine. The material was CD4+ T cells from PBMCs cultured with SARS-CoV-2 spike peptides, obtained before COVID-19 vaccination. The chain is built from TRBV27 and TRBJ1-2, with 8 bases aligning to TRBD1. The CDR3 DNA is TGTGCCAGCAGTTCCACGGACAGGGACGGCTACACCTTC. Translated, it gives CASSSTDRDGYTF.